A selection of T cell receptor beta chains follows, all from one sample in a study of blood T cell repertoires in COVID-19. Profiled with immunoSEQ multiplex PCR; TCRdb holds only in-frame clones, not every one. The sample comprises some 270,000 clones, around 88% of which are singletons, and about 0.8% rests with the top ten. Sequencing was performed on peripheral blood. The receptors stem from a man younger than 40 with acute or convalescent COVID-19. Both conserved end residues are part of each CDR3. The D gene is left open where the match is weak. The size of a clone is reported for some rows only, either as once, few or many, or as a class for expanded clones.

abundance	len	j_gene	d_gene	v_gene	CDR3nt	CDR3aa
.	16	TRBJ1-5	.	TRBV4-2	TGTGCCAGCAGCCAAAACCACAGGGATAGCAATCAGCCCCAGCATTTT	CASSQNHRDSNQPQHF
.	14	TRBJ1-1	.	TRBV7-9	TGTGCCAGCAGCTTCGGGACTCCAAGCGCTGAAGCTTTCTTT	CASSFGTPSAEAFF
.	15	TRBJ1-1	TRBD1	TRBV5-4	TGTGCCAGCAGCCCCGGACAGGGGAGGGGCACTGAAGCTTTCTTT	CASSPGQGRGTEAFF
.	17	TRBJ2-1	TRBD2	TRBV11-2	TGTGCCAGCAGCTTACGTGCGGGGGGGCGGGTGAAAAATGAGCAGTTCTTC	CASSLRAGGRVKNEQFF
.	18	TRBJ1-5	TRBD1	TRBV28	TGTGCCAGCAGTTCCGAAAAAGCCGGGACAGGGGGCGGTCAGCCCCAGCATTTT	CASSSEKAGTGGGQPQHF
.	17	TRBJ2-1	.	TRBV7-9	TGTGCCAGCAGCCTCGGTATCGTCCACGGGGTCTACAATGAGCAGTTCTTC	CASSLGIVHGVYNEQFF
.	12	TRBJ1-1	TRBD1	TRBV2	TGTGCCAGCAGACCGGGACAGTTAGAAGCTTTCTTT	CASRPGQLEAFF
.	15	TRBJ2-5	.	TRBV6-5	TGTGCCAGCAGTTCAAGAGAGAACGGGGGTGAGACCCAGTACTTC	CASSSRENGGETQYF
.	15	TRBJ2-1	TRBD2	TRBV19	TGTGCCAGTAATTCACCTAGCGGGAGTTGGAATGAGCAGTTCTTC	CASNSPSGSWNEQFF
.	15	TRBJ2-5	TRBD2	TRBV5-6	TGTGCCAGCAGCGGACTAGCGGGAGCCCAGGAGACCCAGTACTTC	CASSGLAGAQETQYF
.	18	TRBJ1-1	TRBD1	TRBV7-9	TGTGCCAGCAGCACCGCCACAGGGGGTTTCTTACAGAACACTGAAGCTTTCTTT	CASSTATGGFLQNTEAFF
.	14	TRBJ2-7	TRBD1	TRBV19	TGTGCCAGTAGTGGGGACAGGGGTTCCTACGAGCAGTACTTC	CASSGDRGSYEQYF
few	14	TRBJ2-1	.	TRBV3-1/TRBV3-2	TGTGCCAGCAGTCGAAGGGGGATTGCCAATGAGCAGTTCTTC	CASSRRGIANEQFF
.	13	TRBJ1-4	.	TRBV2	TGTGCCAGCAGTGGGGGGCGCCATGAAAAACTGTTTTTT	CASSGGRHEKLFF
.	16	TRBJ2-1	TRBD2	TRBV4-2	TGTGCCAGCAGCCCTTGGACTAGCGGGCGATACAATGAGCAGTTCTTC	CASSPWTSGRYNEQFF
.	16	TRBJ2-4	.	TRBV27	TGTGCCAGCATCCCGGAGACAGTAATAGGCAAAAACATTCAGTACTTC	CASIPETVIGKNIQYF
.	15	TRBJ2-5	TRBD2	TRBV9	TGTGCCAGCAGCGTAGGCGGGGGGGCCGTGGAGACCCAGTACTTC	CASSVGGGAVETQYF
.	14	TRBJ1-3	.	TRBV19	TGTGCCAGTATCAATCAGGGTTCTGGAAACACCATATATTTT	CASINQGSGNTIYF
once	15	TRBJ2-1	.	TRBV4-1	TGCGCCAGCAGCCGACTTTTATCAGCAGCCCATGAGCAGTTCTTC	CASSRLLSAAHEQFF
.	16	TRBJ1-3	TRBD1	TRBV9	TGTGCCAGCAGCGTAGTGGCAGGGGGCACTGGAAACACCATATATTTT	CASSVVAGGTGNTIYF
.	14	TRBJ1-5	.	TRBV11-2	TGTGCCAGCAGTTTAGCGTCCGGGGGGCAGCCCCAGCATTTT	CASSLASGGQPQHF
once	14	TRBJ2-2	TRBD1	TRBV28	TGTGCCGGCAAGACAGGGGCTGGCACCGGGGAGCTGTTTTTT	CAGKTGAGTGELFF
.	16	TRBJ2-1	TRBD1	TRBV6-2/TRBV6-3	TGTGCCAGCAGTAGGACAGGGGGCGATCGCTACAATGAGCAGTTCTTC	CASSRTGGDRYNEQFF
.	21	TRBJ1-5	.	TRBV6-4	TGTGCCAGCAGTGACATCCTTTTTGAACAGCCTTCGCCTTATAGCAATCAGCCCCAGCATTTT	CASSDILFEQPSPYSNQPQHF
.	15	TRBJ2-3	TRBD2	TRBV3-1/TRBV3-2	TGTGCCAGCAGCCAACGCGGGGGGTCCACAGATACGCAGTATTTT	CASSQRGGSTDTQYF
.	15	TRBJ2-4	TRBD1	TRBV28	TGTGCCAGCAGTCTACCGGGACAGGGAGGGAACATTCAGTACTTC	CASSLPGQGGNIQYF
.	15	TRBJ2-1	TRBD1	TRBV9	TGTGCCAGCAGCGTAGAGGGGGCAATGGTTAATGAGCAGTTCTTC	CASSVEGAMVNEQFF
.	15	TRBJ1-3	TRBD1	TRBV5-6	TGTGCCAGCAGCAACACAGGGGCCTCTGGAAACACCATATATTTT	CASSNTGASGNTIYF